The subject of this entry is one T cell receptor beta chain. What this receptor recognizes is not known. The input lacks base qualities; no much larger clone sits a single base away. The data were obtained in a study of OX40 agonist ivuxolimab in advanced cancers. Background for the entire study: Ivuxolimab, which targeted the costimulatory receptor OX40 (CD134), was an agonistic, fully human IgG2 monoclonal antibody. Intravenous ivuxolimab was administered to patients every 2 weeks at six dose levels: 0.01, 0.1, 0.3, 1.5, 3 and 10 mg/kg. Of the roughly 53 patients in dose escalation, about 19 had hepatocellular carcinoma, about 15 had melanoma, 9 had renal cell carcinoma and 9 had head and neck cancer. A male proportion of around 83% and a mean age of approximately 62 years, ranging from roughly 23 to 79, were recorded for the dose-escalation cohort. Prior anti-PD-1, anti-PD-L1 or anti-CTLA-4 therapy was permitted, and approximately 40% of dose-escalation patients had received checkpoint inhibitors. Partial responses occurred in three dose-escalation patients, of whom one had hepatocellular carcinoma and two had cutaneous melanoma. The point of sequencing TCRbeta in the periphery was to test whether ivuxolimab changed TCR sequence diversity and drove clonal T-cell expansion. The paper describes the monotherapy dose-escalation part (N of about 52 patients) of the phase I trial of ivuxolimab.

Genomic DNA was extracted from sorted cells for sequencing of the TCRbeta CDR3 region. The immunoSEQ Assay was used to sequence the TCRbeta CDR3 regions. Not all clones reach the TCRdb copy of this immuneACCESS table, which keeps in-frame sequences only. Checked studies attribute under half of the gap to unresolved V genes and leave the rest unexplained. Across this sample there are about 27,000 clones, with 75% to 90% seen only once. The ten largest make up 29% of the sample. Broader findings and caveats from the paper: The antigen specificity of the clonally expanded peripheral T cells was not determined. Low levels of normalized T-cell clonal expansion were also seen in some nonresponding patients. In the 0.1-3.0 mg/kg groups, partial responders were among the patients with the lowest normalized peripheral clonal expansion, particularly in CD8+ T cells. At doses of 0.1 to 3.0 mg/kg, clonal expansion of both CD4+ and CD8+ blood T cells was observed from baseline to week 6. After ivuxolimab, more expanded clones were found on average in CD8+ T cells than in CD4+ T cells.

The trial excluded patients who had a history of autoimmune disease or were on systemic immunosuppression. Peripheral blood for TCR sequencing was collected from all dose cohorts at baseline, on cycle 4 day 1, and on cycle 7 day 1. The samples were taken from a phase I, first-in-human, multicenter, open-label dose-escalation trial of ivuxolimab. Adults with locally advanced or metastatic melanoma, renal cell, hepatocellular, or head and neck squamous cell carcinoma were enrolled in the trial. CD4+ and CD8+ T cells were sorted separately from peripheral blood before TCR sequencing. This receptor was identified in an adult with an advanced solid tumor such as melanoma, head and neck, liver or kidney cancer. The material was CD4+ or CD8+ T cells sorted from blood, obtained in a trial of the OX40 agonist ivuxolimab.

The CDR3 region: CASSFPSTGSNEQFF. The nucleotides are TGTGCCAGCAGCTTTCCCTCGACAGGTTCTAATGAGCAGTTCTTC. The V gene is TRBV13 and the J gene is TRBJ2-1; TRBD1 is a possible D gene, resting on 6 matching bases. The CDR3 has 15 amino acids, counting the end cysteine and phenylalanine. Just the 45-base CDR3 DNA is kept, in frame starting at base 1. V loses 3 bases, J loses 7 bases, and the germline ends lie 16 bases apart. The germline V gene (reference sequence) sets CDR1 to PRHDT and CDR2 to FYEKMQ.